Below, one TCR beta chain is given with its context. The record originates from a study of technical replicates of blood from several donors. TCRdb's copy holds only in-frame clones and misses some; the assay was immunoSEQ multiplex PCR. The table lists tens of thousands of clones, just under 95% of them singletons. Trimming cost V 6 bases and J 1 base, with 14 bases left between them. The V gene's germline CDR1 is LNHDA and CDR2 SQIVND (reference sequence). This CDR3 contains 15 residues. The TCR originated in a human donor in good health. The chain is built from TRBV19 and TRBJ2-3; D is unresolved. The specimen sequenced was T cells isolated from PBMCs. Written as DNA, the CDR3 is TGTGCCAGTAGCACTTACCGTGAGGGCACAGATACGCAGTATTTT. This sequence encodes CASSTYREGTDTQYF.